Shown below are 6 T cell receptor beta chains from a single sample sequenced in a study of shared clonotypes between healthy human individuals. Measured with immunoSEQ multiplex PCR; TCRdb has only the in-frame clones, and not every one. The sample lists around 2,000,000 clones, about 94% seen once, with about 1.1% in the top ten. Naivety among CD8 cells was defined by CD45RO negativity and positive CCR7 selection, thereby excluding terminally differentiated effector memory CD45RA+ cells. The specimen sequenced was naive CD8+ T cells sorted from blood. The receptors stem from a man younger than 30 in good health.

CDR3 in DNA: TGTGCCAGCAGTCCCCTCGGCCGCGGAGACTACGAGCAGTACTTC. This encodes CASSPLGRGDYEQYF. The chain uses TRBV27 and TRBJ2-7; D remains ambiguous. The V gene lost 5 bases and the J gene lost 3 bases, with 17 bases spanning the gap. The CDR3 consists of 15 residues. Germline V gene data show CDR1 as MNHEY and CDR2 as SMNVEV (reference sequence).

This chain uses TRBV4-1 with TRBJ2-7; 7 bases match TRBD2. Per germline, CDR1 MGHRA and CDR2 YSYEKL. The CDR3 is made up of 15 amino acids. Losses at the gene ends were 4 bases for V and 3 bases for J; bases not matched to a gene: 9. The CDR3 sequence: CASSRSLAGVYEQYF. DNA for the CDR3: TGCGCCAGCAGCCGCAGTTTGGCGGGAGTCTACGAGCAGTACTTC.

The chain combines TRBV5-1 with TRBJ2-3, with TRBD2 as a possible D gene (6 bases). CDR3 size: 15 residues. CDR1 is SGHRS and CDR2 is YFSETQ in the germline V gene. Trimming stripped 0 bases from V and 5 bases from J, with 13 bases between. CDR3 amino acids: CASSLEPSDKDTQYF. Written as DNA, the CDR3 is TGCGCCAGCAGCTTGGAGCCTAGCGACAAAGATACGCAGTATTTT.

The chain has TRBV4-1 and TRBJ1-1, with D perhaps matching TRBD1 (5 bases). The V gene lost 4 bases and the J gene lost 7 bases, with 13 bases spanning the gap. In germline, CDR1 is MGHRA, CDR2 YSYEKL. The CDR3 has 13 residues. This chain's CDR3 is CASSLKGASEAFF. The CDR3 DNA reads as TGCGCCAGCAGCCTCAAAGGGGCCAGTGAAGCTTTCTTT.

This chain joins TRBV6-1 and TRBJ1-3; no definite D call. Per the germline V gene, CDR1 is MNHNS and CDR2 is SASEGT. CDR3 length equals 15 residues. The V gene lost 2 bases and the J gene lost 0 bases, with 8 bases spanning the gap. CDR3 sequence (DNA): TGTGCCAGCAGTGAATGGCGGGTCTCTGGAAACACCATATATTTT. This gives the protein CASSEWRVSGNTIYF.

The rearrangement uses TRBV11-2 and TRBJ2-7; D is unresolved. The CDR3 is made up of 14 amino acids. The germline V and J ends were trimmed by 1 base and 2 bases, with 9 bases remaining between them. The V gene's germline CDR1 is SGHAT and CDR2 FQNNGV. The chain's CDR3 is CASSLAGFTYEQYF. DNA of the CDR3: TGTGCCAGCAGCTTAGCCGGCTTTACCTACGAGCAGTACTTC.